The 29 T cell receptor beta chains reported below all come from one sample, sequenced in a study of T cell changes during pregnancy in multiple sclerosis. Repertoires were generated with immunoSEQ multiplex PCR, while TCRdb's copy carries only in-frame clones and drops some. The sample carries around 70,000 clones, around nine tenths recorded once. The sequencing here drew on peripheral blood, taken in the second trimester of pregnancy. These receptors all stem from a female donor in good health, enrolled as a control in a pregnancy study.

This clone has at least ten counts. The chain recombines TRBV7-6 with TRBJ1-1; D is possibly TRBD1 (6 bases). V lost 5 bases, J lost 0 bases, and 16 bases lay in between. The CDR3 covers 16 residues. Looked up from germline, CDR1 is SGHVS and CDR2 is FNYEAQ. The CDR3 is CASSHLGGQMNTEAFF. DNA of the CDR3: TGTGCCAGCAGCCACCTGGGGGGGCAGATGAACACTGAAGCTTTCTTT.

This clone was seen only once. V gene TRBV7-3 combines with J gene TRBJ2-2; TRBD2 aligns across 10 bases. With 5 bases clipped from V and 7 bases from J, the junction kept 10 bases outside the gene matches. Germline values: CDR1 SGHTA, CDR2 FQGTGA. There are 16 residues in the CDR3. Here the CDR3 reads CASSPSRAGGIGELFF. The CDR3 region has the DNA TGTGCCAGCAGCCCCAGCCGAGCGGGGGGGATCGGGGAGCTGTTTTTT.

The CDR3 bases are TGCAGCGTTGAGAGGGAGCTGAACACTGAAGCTTTCTTT. Translated, it gives CSVERELNTEAFF. The rearrangement joins TRBV29-1 to TRBJ1-1; D is undetermined. This CDR3 region has 13 residues. Trimming cost V 3 bases and J 0 bases, with 8 bases left between them. Per germline, CDR1 SQVTM and CDR2 ANQGSEA.

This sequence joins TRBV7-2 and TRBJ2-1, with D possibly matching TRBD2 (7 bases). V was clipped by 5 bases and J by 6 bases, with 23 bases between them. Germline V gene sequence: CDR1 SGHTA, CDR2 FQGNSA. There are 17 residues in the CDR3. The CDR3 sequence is CASSPSRAGAFRNEQFF. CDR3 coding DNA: TGTGCCAGCAGCCCTTCTAGGGCGGGGGCATTTCGCAATGAGCAGTTCTTC.

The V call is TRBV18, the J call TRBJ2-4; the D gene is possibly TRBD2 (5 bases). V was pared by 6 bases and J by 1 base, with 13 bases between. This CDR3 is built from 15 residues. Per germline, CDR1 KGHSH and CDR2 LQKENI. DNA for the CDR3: TGTGCCAGCTCCACATTACGGAGGGCCAAAAACATTCAGTACTTC. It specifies CASSTLRRAKNIQYF.

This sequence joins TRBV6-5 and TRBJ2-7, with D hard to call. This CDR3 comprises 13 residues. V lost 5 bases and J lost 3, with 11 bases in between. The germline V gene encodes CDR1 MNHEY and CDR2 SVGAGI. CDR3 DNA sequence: TGTGCCAGCAGTCTACTCGCCGTCTACGAGCAGTACTTC. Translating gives CASSLLAVYEQYF.

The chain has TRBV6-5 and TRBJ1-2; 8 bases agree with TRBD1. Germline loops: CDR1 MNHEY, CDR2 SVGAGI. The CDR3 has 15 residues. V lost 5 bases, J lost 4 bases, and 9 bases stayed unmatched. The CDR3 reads CASSRQGPGGYGYTF. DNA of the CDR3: TGTGCCAGCAGTAGACAGGGGCCAGGAGGCTATGGCTACACCTTC.

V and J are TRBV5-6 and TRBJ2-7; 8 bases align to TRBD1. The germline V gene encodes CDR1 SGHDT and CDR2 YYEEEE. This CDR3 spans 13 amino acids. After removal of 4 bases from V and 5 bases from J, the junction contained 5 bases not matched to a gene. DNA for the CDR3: TGTGCCAGCAGCACTGGACAGGGTCACGAGCAGTACTTC. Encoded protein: CASSTGQGHEQYF.

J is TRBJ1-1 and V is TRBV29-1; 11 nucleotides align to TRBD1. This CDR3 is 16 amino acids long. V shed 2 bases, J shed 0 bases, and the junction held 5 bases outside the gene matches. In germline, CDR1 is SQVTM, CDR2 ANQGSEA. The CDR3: CSVEMGTGGMNTEAFF. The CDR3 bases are TGCAGCGTTGAAATGGGGACAGGGGGGATGAACACTGAAGCTTTCTTT.

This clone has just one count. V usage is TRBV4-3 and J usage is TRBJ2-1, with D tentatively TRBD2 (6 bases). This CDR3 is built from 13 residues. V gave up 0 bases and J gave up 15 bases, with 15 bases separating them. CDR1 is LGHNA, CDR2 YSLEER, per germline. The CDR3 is CASSQDTGGFRFF. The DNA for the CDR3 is TGCGCCAGCAGCCAAGATACAGGAGGGTTTCGGTTCTTC.

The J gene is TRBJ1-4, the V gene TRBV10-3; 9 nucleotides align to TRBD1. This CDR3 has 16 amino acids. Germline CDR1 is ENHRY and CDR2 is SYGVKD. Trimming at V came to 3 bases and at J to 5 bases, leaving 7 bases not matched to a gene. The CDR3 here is CAISEGAGTGNEKLFF. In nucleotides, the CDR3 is TGTGCCATCAGTGAAGGGGCTGGGACAGGGAATGAAAAACTGTTTTTT.

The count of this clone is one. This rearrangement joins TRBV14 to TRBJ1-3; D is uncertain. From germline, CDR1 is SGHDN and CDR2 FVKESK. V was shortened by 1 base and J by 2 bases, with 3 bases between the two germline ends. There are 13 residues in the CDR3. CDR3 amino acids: CASSQVAGNTIYF. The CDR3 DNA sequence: TGTGCCAGCAGCCAAGTCGCTGGAAACACCATATATTTT.

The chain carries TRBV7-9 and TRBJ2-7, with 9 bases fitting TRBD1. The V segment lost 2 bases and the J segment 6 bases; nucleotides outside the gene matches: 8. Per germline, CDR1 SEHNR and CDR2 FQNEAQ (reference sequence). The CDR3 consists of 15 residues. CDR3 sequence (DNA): TGTGCCAGCAGCTTATCCGGGACAGGGACTCCCGAGCAGTACTTC. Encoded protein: CASSLSGTGTPEQYF.

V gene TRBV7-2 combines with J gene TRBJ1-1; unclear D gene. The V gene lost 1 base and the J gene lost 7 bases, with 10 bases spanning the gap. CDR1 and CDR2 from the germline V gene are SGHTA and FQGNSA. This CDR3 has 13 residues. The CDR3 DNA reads TGTGCCAGCAGCTTAGTCAGTACCAGTGAAGCTTTCTTT. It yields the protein CASSLVSTSEAFF.

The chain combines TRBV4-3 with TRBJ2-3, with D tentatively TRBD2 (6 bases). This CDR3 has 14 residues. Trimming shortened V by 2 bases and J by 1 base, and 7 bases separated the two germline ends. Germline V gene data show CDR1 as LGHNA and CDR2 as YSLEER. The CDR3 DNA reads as TGCGCCAGCAGCCAATTAGCGGGCACAGATACGCAGTATTTT. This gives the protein CASSQLAGTDTQYF.

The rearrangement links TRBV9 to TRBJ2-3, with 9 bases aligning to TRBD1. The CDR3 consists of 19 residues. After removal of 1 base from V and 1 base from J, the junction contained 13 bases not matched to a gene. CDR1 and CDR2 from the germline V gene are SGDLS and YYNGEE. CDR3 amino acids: CASSVPRGVDRGGTDTQYF. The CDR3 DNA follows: TGTGCCAGCAGCGTACCCCGTGGGGTGGACAGGGGTGGCACAGATACGCAGTATTTT.

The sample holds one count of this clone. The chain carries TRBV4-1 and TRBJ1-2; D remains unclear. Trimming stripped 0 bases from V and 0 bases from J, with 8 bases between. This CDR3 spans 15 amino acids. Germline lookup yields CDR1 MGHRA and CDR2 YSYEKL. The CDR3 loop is CASSQERRANYGYTF. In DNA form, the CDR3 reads TGCGCCAGCAGCCAAGAAAGGAGAGCTAACTATGGCTACACCTTC.

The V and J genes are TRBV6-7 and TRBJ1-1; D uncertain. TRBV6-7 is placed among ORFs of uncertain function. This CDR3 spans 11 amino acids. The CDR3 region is CVGALNTEAFF. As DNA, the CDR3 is TGTGTAGGAGCCTTGAACACTGAAGCTTTCTTT.

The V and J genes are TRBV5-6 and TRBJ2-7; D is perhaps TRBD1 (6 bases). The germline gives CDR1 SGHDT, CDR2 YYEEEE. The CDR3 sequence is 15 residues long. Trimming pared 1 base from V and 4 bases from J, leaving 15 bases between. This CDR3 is CASSLRQVIGYEQYF. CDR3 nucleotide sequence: TGTGCCAGCAGCTTGCGACAGGTGATTGGGTACGAGCAGTACTTC.

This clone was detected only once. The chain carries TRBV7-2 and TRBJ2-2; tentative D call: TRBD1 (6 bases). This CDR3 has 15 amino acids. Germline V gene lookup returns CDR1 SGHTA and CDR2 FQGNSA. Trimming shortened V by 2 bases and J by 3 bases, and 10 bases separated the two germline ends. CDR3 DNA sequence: TGTGCCAGCAGCTTATTGGGGGCGGACACCGGGGAGCTGTTTTTT. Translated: CASSLLGADTGELFF.

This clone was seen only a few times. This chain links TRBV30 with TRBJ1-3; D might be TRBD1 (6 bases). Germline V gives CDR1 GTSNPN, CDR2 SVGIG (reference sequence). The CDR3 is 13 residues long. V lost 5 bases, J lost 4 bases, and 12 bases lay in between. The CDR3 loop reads CAWGRGSGNTIYF. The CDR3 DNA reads TGTGCCTGGGGCAGGGGAAGCGGAAACACCATATATTTT.

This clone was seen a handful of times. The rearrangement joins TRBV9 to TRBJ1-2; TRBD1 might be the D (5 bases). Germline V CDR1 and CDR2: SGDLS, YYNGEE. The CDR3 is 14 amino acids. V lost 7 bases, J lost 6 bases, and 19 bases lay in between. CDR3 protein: CASASGQGWNGYTF. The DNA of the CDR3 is TGTGCCAGCGCAAGTGGGCAGGGTTGGAATGGCTACACCTTC.

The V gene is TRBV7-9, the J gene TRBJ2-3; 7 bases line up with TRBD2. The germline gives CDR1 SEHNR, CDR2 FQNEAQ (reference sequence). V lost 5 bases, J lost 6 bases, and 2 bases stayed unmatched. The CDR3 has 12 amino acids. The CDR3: CASSGGGDTQYF. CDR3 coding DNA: TGTGCCAGCAGCGGGGGAGGGGATACGCAGTATTTT.

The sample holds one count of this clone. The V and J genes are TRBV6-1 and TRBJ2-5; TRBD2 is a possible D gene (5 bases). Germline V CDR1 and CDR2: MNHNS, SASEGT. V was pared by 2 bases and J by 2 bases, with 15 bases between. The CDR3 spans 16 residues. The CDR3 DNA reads TGTGCCAGCAGTGAACATCATAGACGGGGACAAGAGACCCAGTACTTC. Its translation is CASSEHHRRGQETQYF.

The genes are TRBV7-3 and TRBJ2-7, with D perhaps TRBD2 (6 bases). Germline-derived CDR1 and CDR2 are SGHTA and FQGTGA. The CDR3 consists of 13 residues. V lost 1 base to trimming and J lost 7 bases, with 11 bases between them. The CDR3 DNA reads TGTGCCAGCAGCTTAAGGCCGGAGGGGGAGCAGTACTTC. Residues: CASSLRPEGEQYF.

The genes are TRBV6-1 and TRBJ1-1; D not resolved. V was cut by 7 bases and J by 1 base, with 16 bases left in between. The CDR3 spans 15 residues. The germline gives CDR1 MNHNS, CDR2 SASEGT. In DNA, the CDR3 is TGTGCCAGCACCCGAAGTTGGGAGGGGAACACTGAAGCTTTCTTT. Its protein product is CASTRSWEGNTEAFF.

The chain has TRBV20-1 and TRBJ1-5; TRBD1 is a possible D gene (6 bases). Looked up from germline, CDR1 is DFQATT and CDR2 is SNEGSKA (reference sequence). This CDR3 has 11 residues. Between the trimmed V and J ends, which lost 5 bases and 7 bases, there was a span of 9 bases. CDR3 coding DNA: TGCAGTGCTCTCAGGGGCCAGCCCCAGCATTTT. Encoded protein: CSALRGQPQHF.

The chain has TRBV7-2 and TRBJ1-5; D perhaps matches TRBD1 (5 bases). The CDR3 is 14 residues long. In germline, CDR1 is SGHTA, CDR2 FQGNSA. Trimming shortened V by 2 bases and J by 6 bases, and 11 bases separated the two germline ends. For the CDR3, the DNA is TGTGCCAGCAGCTTACAATCGGGGGGTCAGCCCCAGCATTTT. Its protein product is CASSLQSGGQPQHF.

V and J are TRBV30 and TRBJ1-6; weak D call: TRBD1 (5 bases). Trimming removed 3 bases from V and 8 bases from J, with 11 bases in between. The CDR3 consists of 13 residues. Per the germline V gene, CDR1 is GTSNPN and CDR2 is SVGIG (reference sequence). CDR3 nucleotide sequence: TGTGCCTGGAGCCCTGGACATTATTCACCCCTCCACTTT. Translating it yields CAWSPGHYSPLHF.